Presented here are 10 T cell receptor beta chains from one specimen sequenced in a study of T-cell reconstitution after alpha-beta-depleted transplantation in children. Unique molecular identifiers were used in preparing the TCRbeta library. In TCRdb, the PCR reads were re-called with MiXCR into one record per CDR3 protein. Of hundreds of thousands of distinct CDR3 sequences in the sample, roughly 24% were seen once. The material sequenced was PBMCs, mostly from graft donor cells, taken 360 days after TCRalphabeta/CD19-depleted stem cell transplant. All receptors come from a boy under three years old who had a stem cell transplant for acute myeloid leukemia, so the T cells may come from the graft donor.

CDR3 DNA: TGTGCCAGCAGCATGGGGGGTCTCTACGAGCAGTACGTC. This codes for CASSMGGLYEQYV. The gene calls are TRBV27 and TRBJ2-7, with D possibly matching TRBD2 (6 bases). CDR1 and CDR2 (germline): MNHEY, SMNVEV (reference sequence). The CDR3 contains 13 residues. V lost 6 bases and J 3 bases, leaving 12 bases between the germline ends.

This clonotype came up many times. The chain's CDR3 is CATSPFRGDYFTDTQYF. The CDR3 coding sequence is TGTGCCACCAGCCCCTTCAGAGGGGACTACTTCACAGATACGCAGTATTTT. V is TRBV15 and J is TRBJ2-3; TRBD2 matches 7 bases. The trim removed 5 bases at V and 2 bases at J, leaving 13 bases unmatched. The germline V gene encodes CDR1 LNHNV and CDR2 YYDKDF (reference sequence). The CDR3 is 17 amino acids.

The chain has TRBV11-3 and TRBJ2-7; D is perhaps TRBD2 (6 bases). This CDR3 region has 14 residues. CDR1 is SGHNT and CDR2 is YENEEA in the germline V gene. Trimming pared 3 bases from V and 4 bases from J, leaving 13 bases between. CDR3 sequence: CASSLEGRTYEQYF. CDR3 nucleotide sequence: TGTGCCAGCAGCTTGGAGGGAAGAACTTACGAGCAGTACTTC.

There are a few counts of this clonotype. The rearrangement uses TRBV20-1 and TRBJ2-7, with 9 nucleotides matching TRBD1. The CDR3 has 16 amino acids. The trim removed 3 bases at V and 2 bases at J, leaving 11 bases unmatched. Germline values: CDR1 DFQATT, CDR2 SNEGSKA (reference sequence). CDR3 sequence: CSARGSPGQGTYEQYV. The CDR3 DNA reads as TGCAGTGCTAGGGGTTCACCGGGACAGGGCACCTACGAGCAGTACGTC.

V usage is TRBV20-1 and J usage is TRBJ2-1; 11 bases fit TRBD2. This CDR3 has 17 residues. V lost 5 bases to trimming and J lost 6 bases; unmatched junction nucleotides: 15. Looked up from germline, CDR1 is DFQATT and CDR2 is SNEGSKA (reference sequence). The CDR3 loop reads CSAPRPAGTSGPNEQFF. The CDR3 coding sequence is TGCAGTGCTCCACGCCCGGCCGGGACTAGCGGACCCAATGAGCAGTTCTTC.

The V and J genes are TRBV10-3 and TRBJ1-2; D is perhaps TRBD1 (5 bases). With 6 bases removed from V and 2 bases from J, the gap between germline ends came to 10 bases. This CDR3 has 13 residues. The germline V gene has CDR1 ENHRY and CDR2 SYGVKD. The DNA for the CDR3 is TGTGCCATCAGGACAGCCCTGAACTATGGCTACACCTTC. It yields the protein CAIRTALNYGYTF.

The V gene is TRBV20-1, the J gene TRBJ1-1; D remains ambiguous. The germline V and J ends were trimmed by 0 bases and 1 base, with 9 bases remaining between them. The CDR3 runs 14 residues. CDR1 and CDR2 (germline): DFQATT, SNEGSKA (reference sequence). The CDR3 sequence: CSARDKGQNTEAFF. CDR3 DNA sequence: TGCAGTGCTAGAGATAAGGGCCAGAACACTGAAGCTTTCTTT.

This chain joins TRBV7-2 and TRBJ2-5; D may match TRBD1 or TRBD2 (5 bases each). The germline CDR1 and CDR2 sequences are SGHTA and FQGNSA. Between the trimmed V and J ends, which lost 0 bases and 1 base, there was a span of 15 bases. CDR3 length: 17 residues. As DNA, the CDR3 is TGTGCCAGCAGCTTAGCGGGGGTGGGAAGCCCCCAAGAGACCCAGTACTTC. Encoded protein: CASSLAGVGSPQETQYF.

This sequence joins TRBV11-2 and TRBJ2-1, with D maybe TRBD1 (6 bases). V was pared by 4 bases and J by 6 bases, with 25 bases between. CDR1 and CDR2 from the germline V gene are SGHAT and FQNNGV. The CDR3 length is 18 residues. CDR3 sequence (DNA): TGTGCCAGCAGCTCGCAAGACCGGGACATCGGCGGGCGCAATGAGCAGTTCTTC. Amino acids: CASSSQDRDIGGRNEQFF.

This clonotype was recorded many times. The V call is TRBV4-2, the J call TRBJ1-2, with TRBD1 as a possible D gene (6 bases). The CDR3 covers 15 residues. Germline-derived CDR1 and CDR2 are LGHNA and YNFKEQ. Trimming stripped 0 bases from V and 4 bases from J, with 12 bases between. This CDR3 reads CASSQEWTAGYGYTF. DNA of the CDR3: TGTGCCAGCAGCCAAGAGTGGACAGCAGGCTATGGCTACACCTTC.